The present TCR beta chain was sequenced within a study of T cell changes during pregnancy in multiple sclerosis. The trim removed 0 bases at V and 4 bases at J, leaving 5 bases unmatched. The CDR3 length is 16 residues. Germline CDR1 reads LGHNA; CDR2 reads YSLEER. TCRdb's copy holds only in-frame clones and misses some; the assay was immunoSEQ multiplex PCR. The table has approximately 61,000 clones, over 75% seen once. This material consisted of peripheral blood, taken in the first trimester of pregnancy. This sequence originates from a female donor with multiple sclerosis, enrolled in a pregnancy study. The V and J genes are TRBV4-3 and TRBJ2-3, with 9 positions matching TRBD2. The CDR3 region is CASSQEYSGRPDTQYF. CDR3 nucleotide sequence: TGCGCCAGCAGCCAAGAGTACAGCGGGAGGCCAGATACGCAGTATTTT.